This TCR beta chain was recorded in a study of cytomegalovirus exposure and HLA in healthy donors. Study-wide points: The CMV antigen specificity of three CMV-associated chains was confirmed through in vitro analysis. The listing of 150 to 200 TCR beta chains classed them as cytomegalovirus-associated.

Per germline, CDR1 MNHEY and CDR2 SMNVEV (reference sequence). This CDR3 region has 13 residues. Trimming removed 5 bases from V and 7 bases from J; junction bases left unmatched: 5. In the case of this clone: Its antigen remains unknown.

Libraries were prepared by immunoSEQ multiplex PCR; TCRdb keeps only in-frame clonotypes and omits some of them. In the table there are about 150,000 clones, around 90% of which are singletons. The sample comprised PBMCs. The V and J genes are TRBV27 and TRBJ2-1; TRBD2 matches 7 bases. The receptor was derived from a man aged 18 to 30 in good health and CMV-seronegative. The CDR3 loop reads CASSRDYWNEQFF. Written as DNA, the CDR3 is TGTGCCAGCAGTCGGGACTATTGGAATGAGCAGTTCTTC.